These 27 T cell receptor beta chains came from one sample sequenced in a study of T cells in localized non-small cell lung cancer. The assay was immunoSEQ multiplex PCR, and TCRdb's table has in-frame clones only and misses some. Of 45,000 to 70,000 clones listed, just over 85% are singletons. The specimen was peripheral blood, collected before any cancer treatment. Every receptor here comes from a woman aged 40 to 75 with stage I lung adenocarcinoma.

This clone was picked up a small number of times. V and J are TRBV4-1 and TRBJ2-1; tentatively, D is TRBD2 (7 bases). Germline V gene sequence: CDR1 MGHRA, CDR2 YSYEKL. The V end was cut by 4 bases, the J end by 9 bases, with 16 bases between. This CDR3 has 14 amino acids. CDR3 sequence (DNA): TGCGCCAGCAGCCCCGAACAGGGAGGGCCTGAGCAGTTCTTC. Translating it yields CASSPEQGGPEQFF.

This clone was recorded a few times. The J gene is TRBJ1-2, the V gene TRBV4-2; tentative D call: TRBD1 (6 bases). V lost 2 bases to trimming and J lost 7 bases, with 14 bases between them. The CDR3 loop spans 14 amino acids. Per the germline V gene, CDR1 is LGHNA and CDR2 is YNFKEQ. The CDR3 region has the DNA TGTGCCAGCAGCCAACCGGGGGCTGGCGGTGGCTACACCTTC. Its translation is CASSQPGAGGGYTF.

This sequence joins TRBV28 and TRBJ1-5; D unclear. This CDR3 has 13 residues. V lost 7 bases and J 3 bases, leaving 10 bases between the germline ends. In germline, CDR1 is MDHEN, CDR2 SYDVKM. CDR3 protein: CASKLSHNQPQHF. CDR3 nucleotide sequence: TGTGCCAGCAAGTTGTCCCACAATCAGCCCCAGCATTTT.

This rearrangement joins TRBV6-1 to TRBJ2-3; 9 bases are shared with TRBD2. CDR1 is MNHNS and CDR2 is SASEGT in the germline V gene. The V segment lost 3 bases and the J segment 4 bases; nucleotides outside the gene matches: 5. This CDR3 is built from 15 residues. The CDR3 protein is CASSDRGGGADTQYF. The CDR3 DNA is TGTGCCAGCAGTGATCGGGGCGGGGGGGCAGATACGCAGTATTTT.

V gene TRBV6-1 combines with J gene TRBJ2-3; the D gene is possibly TRBD2 (5 bases). Trimming removed 4 bases from V and 3 bases from J, with 8 bases in between. Looked up from germline, CDR1 is MNHNS and CDR2 is SASEGT. This CDR3 spans 13 amino acids. The CDR3: CASSVIATDTQYF. Written as DNA, the CDR3 is TGTGCCAGCAGTGTCATAGCGACAGATACGCAGTATTTT.

CDR3 residues: CASSLLGQGGEKLFF. CDR3 nucleotides: TGTGCCAGCAGTTTACTAGGACAGGGGGGGGAAAAACTGTTTTTT. This chain joins TRBV27 and TRBJ1-4; 10 nucleotides line up with TRBD1. Germline V CDR1 and CDR2: MNHEY, SMNVEV (reference sequence). The CDR3 is 15 amino acids. The junction had 5 bases not matched to a gene; V was cut back by 2 bases and J by 8 bases.

The CDR3 DNA sequence: TGTGCCAGCAGTCCCGGGGCCCTGCAGAGCAATCAGCCCCAGCATTTT. It encodes CASSPGALQSNQPQHF. This sequence joins TRBV2 and TRBJ1-5; possibly TRBD1 for D (5 bases). V lost 5 bases, J lost 1 base, and 15 bases lay in between. The CDR3 has 16 residues. CDR1 SNHLY and CDR2 FYNNEI come from the germline V gene.

In nucleotides, the CDR3 is TGTGCCAGCAGCTTAGTCGCGGACAAATACCAAGAGACCCAGTACTTC. Protein: CASSLVADKYQETQYF. The V and J genes are TRBV11-2 and TRBJ2-5, with a weak D call TRBD1 (5 bases). CDR1 and CDR2 from the germline V gene are SGHAT and FQNNGV. The germline V and J ends were trimmed by 1 base and 0 bases, with 12 bases remaining between them. The length of the CDR3 is 16 residues.

CDR3 in amino acids: CASSLEDSYEQYF. The CDR3 nucleotides read TGTGCCAGCAGCTTGGAAGACAGCTACGAGCAGTACTTC. The chain carries TRBV5-4 and TRBJ2-7, with a possible D match to TRBD1 (5 bases). V lost 0 bases to trimming and J lost 3 bases, with 7 bases between them. The CDR3 consists of 13 residues. Germline assignment: CDR1 SGHNT and CDR2 YYREEE (reference sequence).

This chain joins TRBV2 and TRBJ2-3; 7 bases are shared with TRBD2. Germline lookup yields CDR1 SNHLY and CDR2 FYNNEI. The CDR3 runs to 15 residues. Germline trimming cut 7 bases from V and 3 bases from J; bases unmatched to any gene: 10. DNA of the CDR3: TGTGCCAGCAAGATGACTGGGGGGGGGACAGATACGCAGTATTTT. Translated: CASKMTGGGTDTQYF.

This chain connects TRBV7-9 to TRBJ1-2; TRBD1 agrees at 12 bases. Germline V gives CDR1 SEHNR, CDR2 FQNEAQ (reference sequence). CDR3 length: 17 residues. After removal of 1 base from V and 4 bases from J, the junction contained 7 bases not matched to a gene. CDR3 bases: TGTGCCAGCAGCTTAGGGGGACAGGGGGCGGATAGCTATGGCTACACCTTC. Translating gives CASSLGGQGADSYGYTF.

CDR3 region: CASSFPGLPQPYNEQFF. For the CDR3, the DNA is TGTGCCAGCAGCTTCCCCGGACTACCACAACCTTACAATGAGCAGTTCTTC. The gene calls are TRBV7-9 and TRBJ2-1, with a tentative D call TRBD2 (6 bases). The CDR3 totals 17 residues. The V gene's germline CDR1 is SEHNR and CDR2 FQNEAQ (reference sequence). The V end was cut by 3 bases, the J end by 4 bases, with 19 bases between. The entire variable domain, with the rest obtained from reference TRBV7-9 and TRBJ2-1, is as follows: DTGVSQNPRHKITKRGQNVTFRCDPISEHNRLYWYRQTLGQGPEFLTYFQNEAQLEKSRLLSDRFSAERPKGSFSTLEIQRTEQGDSAMYLCASSFPGLPQPYNEQFFGPGTRLTVL.

This chain links TRBV2 with TRBJ2-5, with 7 bases aligning to TRBD2. The CDR3 is 13 residues long. CDR1 SNHLY and CDR2 FYNNEI come from the germline V gene. The junction had 1 base not matched to a gene; V was cut back by 2 bases and J by 4 bases. The CDR3, as DNA: TGTGCCAGCAGTGAAACGGGGGGAGAGACCCAGTACTTC. As protein: CASSETGGETQYF.

The V gene is TRBV27, the J gene TRBJ2-7; 9 nucleotides match TRBD2. Germline CDR1 reads MNHEY; CDR2 reads SMNVEV (reference sequence). V shed 0 bases, J shed 3 bases, and the junction held 0 bases outside the gene matches. The CDR3 is 14 amino acids. CDR3 sequence: CASSLSSGGYEQYF. CDR3 DNA sequence: TGTGCCAGCAGTTTATCTAGCGGGGGCTACGAGCAGTACTTC.

This rearrangement joins TRBV7-2 to TRBJ2-1; D is perhaps TRBD1 (6 bases). The CDR3 loop spans 13 amino acids. V dropped 5 bases and J dropped 12 bases, with 17 bases sitting between them. Germline values: CDR1 SGHTA, CDR2 FQGNSA. The CDR3 DNA follows: TGTGCCAGCAGCCTCCGGACAGATAATAGGCAGTTCTTC. Amino acids: CASSLRTDNRQFF. Together with reference TRBV7-2 and TRBJ2-1, the CDR3 gives the full variable domain: GAGVSQSPSNKVTEKGKDVELRCDPISGHTALYWYRQSLGQGLEFLIYFQGNSAPDKSGLPSDRFSAERTGGSVSTLTIQRTQQEDSAVYLCASSLRTDNRQFFGPGTRLTVL.

V gene TRBV19 combines with J gene TRBJ1-4, with TRBD1 as a possible D gene (6 bases). Per the germline V gene, CDR1 is LNHDA and CDR2 is SQIVND (reference sequence). V was cut by 2 bases and J by 3 bases, with 16 bases left in between. This CDR3 contains 17 residues. CDR3 region: CASSIRHGQGPNEKLFF. CDR3 nucleotides: TGTGCCAGTAGTATACGTCACGGGCAGGGGCCTAATGAAAAACTGTTTTTT.

The V and J genes are TRBV5-1 and TRBJ1-5; 12 bases match TRBD1. Germline-derived CDR1 and CDR2 are SGHRS and YFSETQ. The CDR3 runs 15 residues. Losses at the gene ends were 6 bases for V and 6 bases for J; bases not matched to a gene: 7. The CDR3 protein is CASKPGTGGAQPQHF. Here the CDR3 DNA reads TGCGCCAGCAAGCCAGGGACAGGGGGCGCTCAGCCCCAGCATTTT.

The genes are TRBV6-1 and TRBJ2-1, with TRBD2 as a possible D gene (5 bases). Trimming removed 2 bases from V and 7 bases from J, with 15 bases in between. Germline V lookup: CDR1 MNHNS, CDR2 SASEGT. The CDR3 has 15 amino acids. The CDR3 DNA reads TGTGCCAGCAGTGAATTGTTCCGAGGGTTGAATGAGCAGTTCTTC. The encoded protein is CASSELFRGLNEQFF.

This chain joins TRBV6-1 and TRBJ1-1; D possibly corresponds to TRBD1 (6 bases). Germline V gene lookup returns CDR1 MNHNS and CDR2 SASEGT. The CDR3 covers 14 residues. Deletions cut 4 bases from V and 1 base from J, with 10 bases between. CDR3 nucleotide sequence: TGTGCCAGCAGTGCGACGGGACAGAACACTGAAGCTTTCTTT. It specifies CASSATGQNTEAFF.

This chain joins TRBV5-1 and TRBJ1-3; 7 bases are a match to TRBD1. This CDR3 has 16 residues. CDR1 and CDR2 from the germline V gene are SGHRS and YFSETQ. The V segment lost 0 bases and the J segment 4 bases; nucleotides outside the gene matches: 7. CDR3 bases: TGCGCCAGCAGCTTGGCCGGGAGGGGGCACGGAAACACCATATATTTT. It encodes CASSLAGRGHGNTIYF.

The chain links TRBV29-1 to TRBJ2-5; TRBD1 matches at 11 bases. Trimming took 7 bases from V and 7 from J; bases not matched to a gene: 2. Germline V gene sequence: CDR1 SQVTM, CDR2 ANQGSEA. This CDR3 has 11 residues. This CDR3 reads CSAGQGATQYF. The CDR3 region has the DNA TGCAGCGCTGGACAGGGGGCGACCCAGTACTTC.

This clone was seen once. J is TRBJ2-3 and V is TRBV5-4, with 7 positions matching TRBD2. The CDR3 runs to 16 residues. After removal of 4 bases from V and 1 base from J, the junction contained 9 bases not matched to a gene. CDR1 is SGHNT and CDR2 is YYREEE in the germline V gene (reference sequence). CDR3 protein: CASSLRLAVGTDTQYF. The DNA for the CDR3 is TGTGCCAGCAGCCTTAGACTAGCTGTCGGCACAGATACGCAGTATTTT.

This clone is a singleton in its sample. The rearrangement joins TRBV6-1 to TRBJ1-6; 8 nucleotides align to TRBD1. The J segment lost 5 bases and the V segment lost 4 bases, leaving 1 base of the junction unmatched. This CDR3 has 14 residues. Germline CDR1 reads MNHNS; CDR2 reads SASEGT. The chain's CDR3 is CASSAQGDNSPLHF. CDR3 in DNA: TGTGCCAGCAGTGCACAGGGGGATAATTCACCCCTCCACTTT.

V gene TRBV18 combines with J gene TRBJ2-2; a possible D gene is TRBD2 (5 bases). V lost 3 bases and J lost 4, with 18 bases in between. This CDR3 spans 17 amino acids. CDR1 is KGHSH and CDR2 is LQKENI in the germline V gene. The CDR3 coding sequence is TGTGCCAGCTCACCCCGAGACGCGGGCGGAATCACCGGGGAGCTGTTTTTT. Amino acid sequence: CASSPRDAGGITGELFF.

By share, this clone counts as medium-sized (0.01 to 0.1%). In DNA, the CDR3 is TGTGCCAGCAGTTTAGGGGGGGGAAATTCACCCCTCCACTTT. Protein: CASSLGGGNSPLHF. The V gene is TRBV27, the J gene TRBJ1-6; a weak D match, TRBD1 (5 bases). The CDR3 sequence is 14 residues long. Trimming pared 2 bases from V and 7 bases from J, leaving 9 bases between. Germline assignment: CDR1 MNHEY and CDR2 SMNVEV (reference sequence).

This clone showed up just a few times. The CDR3 DNA follows: TGTGCCAGCAGAGCCCTGGGACATTATGGCTACACCTTC. This gives the protein CASRALGHYGYTF. V usage is TRBV6-5 and J usage is TRBJ1-2; weak D call: TRBD1 (6 bases). The V gene's germline CDR1 is MNHEY and CDR2 SVGAGI. V shed 6 bases and J shed 5 bases, with 13 bases lying between them. The CDR3 extends over 13 amino acids.

The genes are TRBV27 and TRBJ2-3; TRBD2 matches 8 bases. The length of the CDR3 is 15 residues. The germline gives CDR1 MNHEY, CDR2 SMNVEV (reference sequence). V lost 3 bases and J lost 2; bases outside the gene matches: 4. CDR3 coding DNA: TGTGCCAGCAGTTTGAAGCGGGGGAACACAGATACGCAGTATTTT. Protein sequence: CASSLKRGNTDTQYF.